This TCR beta chain was found in a study of post-analysis software for immune sequencing data. Study-wide background: Recorded subtypes: relapsing-remitting, secondary progressive, progressive-relapsing; some patients unannotated.

With regard to this clonotype: As yet, its antigen is unknown.

The junction had 5 bases not matched to a gene; V was cut back by 8 bases and J by 3 bases. The germline V gene has CDR1 MNHEY and CDR2 SVGEGT. There are 14 residues in the CDR3. Broader study findings: Clustering by F measure revealed strong co-clustering among samples prepared together in one batch. Among roughly five TRBV segments more frequent in patients than controls were TRBV5-6, TRBV5-1 and TRBV20-1. Multiple sclerosis patients had significantly lower normalized Chao1 diversity than controls.

Prepared TCR beta cDNA libraries contained unique molecular identifiers. Each sample of roughly 1 to 11 million input T cells yielded 500,000 or so cDNA molecules, so each molecule approximated one T cell. One entry per CDR3 protein results from TCRdb running MiXCR on the PCR reads. The sample lists more than 450,000 distinct CDR3 sequences; around 34% were seen once. The chain recombines TRBV6-2 or TRBV6-3 with TRBJ2-5; 11 positions agree with TRBD1. This clonotype was obtained from a girl aged 2-17 years with multiple sclerosis. The source material was blood. CDR3 in amino acids: CASHRDRGKETQYF. The CDR3, as DNA: TGTGCCAGCCACCGGGACAGGGGGAAAGAGACCCAGTACTTC.